This TCR beta chain was found in a study of T-cell memory formation after mild COVID-19. Study-wide results and caveats: Contracting CD4+ clones lay largely in CM and EM, with CD8+ ones residing in EMRA.

Using constant-segment primers, 5'RACE produced TCR alpha and TCR beta cDNA libraries carrying sample barcodes and UMIs. TCRdb analysed the 5' RACE reads with MiXCR anew, one entry per CDR3 protein. Of 150,000 to 200,000 distinct CDR3 sequences in the sample, less than 40% were seen once. Points on this clonotype: Antigen specificity is unknown.

Germline loops: CDR1 SEHNR, CDR2 FQNEAQ (reference sequence). The CDR3 runs 15 residues. Trimming took off 1 base at V and 2 bases at J, with 9 bases between the two ends. This sequence was found in an adult woman who had mild COVID-19 (a few samples of this study predate the infection). Cell type and time point are not known. Sequencing input: PBMCs or a T cell subset sorted from them (not recorded which). V and J are TRBV7-9 and TRBJ2-4; D gene ambiguous. The CDR3, as DNA: TGTGCCAGCAGCTTAGACTTAATAACCAAAAACATTCAGTACTTC. This encodes CASSLDLITKNIQYF.